This entry is about one T cell receptor (beta chain). Its antigen remains unknown. The time point denotes: persistent/refractory GD, antithyroid drugs over 5 years with positive TRAb. From RNA extracted from PBMCs, the TCR library was made. An endocrinology department located in Xi'an, China, was where the patients came from. iRepertoire HTBI primers and Arm-PCR of CDR3 regions built TCR beta libraries. TCRdb independently ran MiXCR on the multiplex PCR reads; one entry per CDR3 protein. Of roughly 400,000 distinct CDR3 sequences listed, 21% are singletons. These data come from a study of regulatory T cells in long-lasting Graves disease. In the study overall: Positive TSH receptor antibodies alongside over 5 years of antithyroid drugs were what marked Graves' disease as persistent. Study-level points and caveats: Segments TRBV28, TRBJ1-2 and TRBJ2-5 showed preferential usage in persistent disease.

V was clipped by 9 bases and J by 0 bases, with 13 bases between them. CDR3 length equals 14 residues. Germline values: CDR1 ENHRY, CDR2 SYGVKD. The J gene is TRBJ2-3, the V gene TRBV10-3; D is perhaps TRBD1 (5 bases). The clonotype was recovered from a female donor with Graves disease. Here the sequenced sample was peripheral blood mononuclear cells (PBMCs), taken when the disease was refractory, from a patient treated with antithyroid drugs. As DNA, the CDR3 is TGTGCCATTGGGTTGACAGCTAGCACAGATACGCAGTATTTT. Its translation is CAIGLTASTDTQYF.